This entry concerns a single T cell receptor (beta chain). TCRdb re-called the RT-PCR reads with MiXCR, one entry per CDR3 protein. The table records around 700,000 distinct CDR3 sequences, approximately 15% of them present only once. The CDR3 has 15 residues. The V gene's germline CDR1 is MDHEN and CDR2 SYDVKM. With 7 bases clipped from V and 1 base from J, the junction kept 8 bases outside the gene matches. The specimen sequenced was memory CD4+ T cells from blood. This TCR was recovered from a female donor in good health, serving as a healthy control. The gene calls are TRBV28 and TRBJ1-2, with 8 bases lining up with TRBD1. The CDR3 spells CASIRTGMGNYGYTF. In DNA, the CDR3 is TGTGCCAGCATCAGGACAGGGATGGGTAACTATGGCTACACCTTC.